This record concerns one TCR beta chain sequence. This sample was included in a study of patients and donors after allogeneic stem cell transplantation. In TCRdb, the RT-PCR reads were re-called with MiXCR into one record per CDR3 protein. Of about a million distinct CDR3 sequences in the sample, roughly 17% were seen once. Trimming took off 2 bases at V and 0 bases at J, with 11 bases between the two ends. The CDR3 totals 15 residues. CDR1 is DFQATT, CDR2 SNEGSKA, per germline (reference sequence). Specimen: blood, either unsorted or a sorted T cell fraction (not recorded which). This chain connects TRBV20-1 to TRBJ2-1; D is perhaps TRBD1 (6 bases). The sequence was collected from a human donor who was either an allogeneic HSCT recipient or a stem cell or donor lymphocyte infusion donor (not recorded which). It is not recorded whose cells these are; they may come from a transplant donor. This CDR3 is CSARRDKSSYNEQFF. The CDR3 DNA reads as TGCAGTGCTAGACGGGACAAGAGCTCCTACAATGAGCAGTTCTTC.